This T cell receptor beta chain was obtained from a study of T cells in localized non-small cell lung cancer. Sequenced by immunoSEQ multiplex PCR; TCRdb stores in-frame clones only, minus some. The table shows around 5,000 clones, with 85% to 95% occurring only once. The specimen was peripheral blood, collected before any cancer treatment. The TCR originated in a woman aged 35 to 70 with stage I lung adenocarcinoma.

The CDR3 DNA reads as TGTGCCAGCTCACCACCGGGGCGCCCATTGAACACTGAAGCTTTCTTT. It specifies CASSPPGRPLNTEAFF. The gene calls are TRBV18 and TRBJ1-1, with a weak D call TRBD1 (5 bases). V gave up 0 bases and J gave up 0 bases, with 11 bases separating them. CDR3 length: 16 residues. Germline-derived CDR1 and CDR2 are KGHSH and LQKENI.